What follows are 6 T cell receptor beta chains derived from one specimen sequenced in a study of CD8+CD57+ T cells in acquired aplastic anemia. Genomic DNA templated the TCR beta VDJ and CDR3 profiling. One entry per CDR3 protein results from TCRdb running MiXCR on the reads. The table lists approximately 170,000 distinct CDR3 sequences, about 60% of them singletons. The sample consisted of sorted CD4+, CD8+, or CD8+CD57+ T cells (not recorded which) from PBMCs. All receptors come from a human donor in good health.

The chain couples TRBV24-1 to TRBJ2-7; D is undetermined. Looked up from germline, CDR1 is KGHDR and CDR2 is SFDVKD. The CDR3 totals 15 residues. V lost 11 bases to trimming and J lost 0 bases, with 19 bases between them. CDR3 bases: TGTGCCAGCAGCGTAGGACCTTCTACCTCCTACGAGCAGTACTTC. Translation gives CASSVGPSTSYEQYF.

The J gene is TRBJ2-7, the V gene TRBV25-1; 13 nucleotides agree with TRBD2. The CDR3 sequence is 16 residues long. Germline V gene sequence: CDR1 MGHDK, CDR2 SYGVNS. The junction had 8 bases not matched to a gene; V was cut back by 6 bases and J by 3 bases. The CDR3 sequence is CASSAPGLAGSYEQYF. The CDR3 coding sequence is TGTGCCAGCAGCGCGCCGGGACTAGCGGGAAGCTACGAGCAGTACTTC.

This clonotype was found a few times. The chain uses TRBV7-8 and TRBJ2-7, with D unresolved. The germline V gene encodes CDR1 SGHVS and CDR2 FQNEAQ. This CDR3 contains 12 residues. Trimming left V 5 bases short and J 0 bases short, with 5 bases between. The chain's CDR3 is CASSRYSYEQYF. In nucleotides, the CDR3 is TGTGCCAGCAGCCGATACTCCTACGAGCAGTACTTC.

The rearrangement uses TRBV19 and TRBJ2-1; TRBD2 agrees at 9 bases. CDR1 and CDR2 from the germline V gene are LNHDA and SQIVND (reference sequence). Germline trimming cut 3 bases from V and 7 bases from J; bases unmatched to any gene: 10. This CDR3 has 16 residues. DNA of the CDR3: TGTGCCAGTAGTATCCCGGGAGCGGGGGGCCTGAATGAGCAGTTCTTC. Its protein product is CASSIPGAGGLNEQFF.

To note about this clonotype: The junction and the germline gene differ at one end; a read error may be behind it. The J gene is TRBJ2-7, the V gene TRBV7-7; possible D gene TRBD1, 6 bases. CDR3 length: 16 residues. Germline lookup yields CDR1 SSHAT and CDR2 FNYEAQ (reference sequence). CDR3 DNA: TGTGCTAGCAGCTTAATCTCACCAGGGGACGGCTACGAGCAGTACTTC. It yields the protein CASSLISPGDGYEQYF.

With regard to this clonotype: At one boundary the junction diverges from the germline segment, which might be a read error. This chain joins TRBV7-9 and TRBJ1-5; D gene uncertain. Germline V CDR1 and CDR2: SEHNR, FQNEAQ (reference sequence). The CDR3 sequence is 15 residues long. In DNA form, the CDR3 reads TGTGCCAGCAGCCCCTCGGACGGATACAATGAGCCCCAGCATTTT. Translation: CASSPSDGYNEPQHF.